This T cell receptor beta chain was obtained from a study of liver allograft versus peripheral blood T cells. Study details: Repertoires from peripheral blood of liver transplant recipients were compared with those inside their transplanted livers. Study-wide findings and caveats: Intragraft liver T cell receptor repertoires reportedly differed from peripheral blood repertoires.

TCRdb independently ran MiXCR on the reads; one entry per CDR3 protein. The sample contains some 16,000 distinct CDR3 sequences, roughly a fifth of which appear only once. As to this clonotype: The antigen is undetermined.

V was clipped by 3 bases and J by 3 bases, with 11 bases between them. CDR1 and CDR2 from the germline V gene are MNHEY and SVGAGI. This CDR3 comprises 14 residues. The origin of this receptor is a human patient who had a liver transplant. Some T cells may be graft donor cells. The gene calls are TRBV6-5 and TRBJ2-5; D might be TRBD1 or TRBD2, each matching 6 bases. The CDR3 reads CASSYVRGEETQYF. In DNA, the CDR3 is TGTGCCAGCAGTTATGTGAGGGGGGAAGAGACCCAGTACTTC.